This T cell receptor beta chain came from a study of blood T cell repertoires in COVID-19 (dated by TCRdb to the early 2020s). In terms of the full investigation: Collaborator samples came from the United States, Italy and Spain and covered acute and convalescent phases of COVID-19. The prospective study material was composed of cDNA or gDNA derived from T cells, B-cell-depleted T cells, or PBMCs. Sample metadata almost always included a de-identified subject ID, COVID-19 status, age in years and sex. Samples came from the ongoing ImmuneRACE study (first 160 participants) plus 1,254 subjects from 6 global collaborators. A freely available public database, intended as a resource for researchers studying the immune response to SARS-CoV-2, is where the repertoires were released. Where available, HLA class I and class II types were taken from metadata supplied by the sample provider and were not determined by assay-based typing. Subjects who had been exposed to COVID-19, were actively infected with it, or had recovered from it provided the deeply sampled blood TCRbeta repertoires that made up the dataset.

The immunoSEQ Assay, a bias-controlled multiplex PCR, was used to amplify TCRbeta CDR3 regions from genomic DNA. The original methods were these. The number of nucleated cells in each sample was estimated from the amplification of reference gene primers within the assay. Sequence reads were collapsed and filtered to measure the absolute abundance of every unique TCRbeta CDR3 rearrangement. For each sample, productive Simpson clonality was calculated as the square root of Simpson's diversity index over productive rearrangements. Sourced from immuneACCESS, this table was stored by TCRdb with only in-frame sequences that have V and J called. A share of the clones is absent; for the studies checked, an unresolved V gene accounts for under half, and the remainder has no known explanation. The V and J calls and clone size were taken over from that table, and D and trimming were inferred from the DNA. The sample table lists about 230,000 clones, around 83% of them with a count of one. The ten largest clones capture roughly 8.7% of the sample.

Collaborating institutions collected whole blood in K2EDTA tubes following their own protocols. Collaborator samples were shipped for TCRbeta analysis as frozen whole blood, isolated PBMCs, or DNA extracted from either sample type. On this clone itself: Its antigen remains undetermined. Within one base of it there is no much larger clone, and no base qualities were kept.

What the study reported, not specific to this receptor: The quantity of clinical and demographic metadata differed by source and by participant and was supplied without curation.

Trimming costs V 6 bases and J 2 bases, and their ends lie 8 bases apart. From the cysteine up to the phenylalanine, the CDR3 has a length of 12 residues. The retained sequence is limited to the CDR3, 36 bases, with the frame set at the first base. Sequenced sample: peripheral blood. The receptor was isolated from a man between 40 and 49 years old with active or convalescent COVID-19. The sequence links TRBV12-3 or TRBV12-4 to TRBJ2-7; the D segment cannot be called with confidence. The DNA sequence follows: TGTGCCAGCAGGAGTATTACCTACGAGCAGTACTTC. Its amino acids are CASRSITYEQYF.